These 20 T cell receptor beta chains were all obtained from the same sample, sequenced in a study of shared clonotypes between healthy human individuals. Libraries were prepared by immunoSEQ multiplex PCR; TCRdb keeps only in-frame clonotypes and omits some of them. The sample holds roughly 2,300,000 clones; 85% to 95% are singletons and the top ten take 0.37%. The sequencing sample was made of naive CD4+ T cells from PBMCs. Subset meaning: CD45RA+ positively selected. These TCRs come from a man younger than 35 in good health. Some clones in this sample may be carry-over from other donors' samples.

This clone was seen a single time. The V and J genes are TRBV10-3 and TRBJ2-3; maybe TRBD1 (6 bases). The germline V gene encodes CDR1 ENHRY and CDR2 SYGVKD. The CDR3 spans 15 residues. V lost 6 bases and J 2 bases, leaving 15 bases between the germline ends. This chain's CDR3 is CAISRDTLSTDTQYF. CDR3 in DNA: TGTGCCATCAGCCGGGACACCCTTTCCACAGATACGCAGTATTTT.

The chain links TRBV7-9 to TRBJ2-2; 9 nucleotides match TRBD1. Germline CDR1 reads SEHNR; CDR2 reads FQNEAQ (reference sequence). The CDR3 consists of 15 residues. V shed 5 bases, J shed 1 base, and the junction held 2 bases outside the gene matches. The CDR3 is CASSTGQGNTGELFF. For the CDR3, the DNA is TGTGCCAGCAGCACGGGACAGGGGAACACCGGGGAGCTGTTTTTT.

This chain joins TRBV6-6 and TRBJ2-3, with D maybe TRBD2 (5 bases). This CDR3 has 16 amino acids. V shed 2 bases and J shed 0 bases, with 12 bases lying between them. CDR1 and CDR2 (germline): MNHNY, SVGAGI (reference sequence). CDR3 sequence: CASSYLSGGSTDTQYF. CDR3 coding DNA: TGTGCCAGCAGTTACCTGAGCGGAGGAAGCACAGATACGCAGTATTTT.

DNA of the CDR3: TGTGCCAGTACCTTGGGGCCTAGCGGGAGTTATTACAATGAGCAGTTCTTC. Its protein product is CASTLGPSGSYYNEQFF. The V call is TRBV19, the J call TRBJ2-1; 10 bases map to TRBD2. Germline lookup yields CDR1 LNHDA and CDR2 SQIVND (reference sequence). This CDR3 has 17 residues. The V and J ends lost 7 bases and 4 bases, in that order; junction bases with no gene match: 13.

CDR3 coding DNA: TGTGCCAGCTGGTTCGGACCGAGAAACACTGAAGCTTTCTTT. It specifies CASWFGPRNTEAFF. The genes are TRBV28 and TRBJ1-1; no clear D. The CDR3 spans 14 residues. Trimming shortened V by 8 bases and J by 2 bases, and 15 bases separated the two germline ends. Germline V gives CDR1 MDHEN, CDR2 SYDVKM.

The gene calls are TRBV11-1 and TRBJ1-2, with no clear D. This CDR3 has 12 amino acids. Deletions cut 4 bases from V and 5 bases from J, with 8 bases between. Germline values: CDR1 SGHAT, CDR2 FQDESV (reference sequence). CDR3: CASSSRDYGYTF. The CDR3 region has the DNA TGTGCCAGCAGCTCCCGGGATTATGGCTACACCTTC.

The genes are TRBV9 and TRBJ1-1; D perhaps matches TRBD1 (5 bases). This CDR3 is built from 14 residues. Germline V gene lookup returns CDR1 SGDLS and CDR2 YYNGEE. Trimming took 4 bases from V and 1 from J, leaving 11 bases between them. CDR3 bases: TGTGCCAGCAGCTTCCCTGGGGCGAACACTGAAGCTTTCTTT. Translating it yields CASSFPGANTEAFF. Together with reference TRBV9 and TRBJ1-1, the CDR3 gives the full variable domain: DSGVTQTPKHLITATGQRVTLRCSPRSGDLSVYWYQQSLDQGLQFLIQYYNGEERAKGNILERFSAQQFPDLHSELNLSSLELGDSALYFCASSFPGANTEAFFGQGTRLTVV.

The chain is built from TRBV10-3 and TRBJ1-1, with D maybe TRBD1 (5 bases). This CDR3 spans 11 amino acids. Germline lookup yields CDR1 ENHRY and CDR2 SYGVKD. V was clipped by 7 bases and J by 3 bases, with 6 bases between them. CDR3 amino acids: CAIMGDTEAFF. The CDR3, as DNA: TGTGCCATCATGGGGGACACTGAAGCTTTCTTT.

This clone was seen only once. The genes are TRBV4-3 and TRBJ2-7; 7 nucleotides match TRBD2. CDR1 is LGHNA, CDR2 YSLEER, per germline. The CDR3 is 13 amino acids. J lost 2 bases, V lost 5 bases, and 3 bases had no gene match. CDR3 residues: CASSFAGAYEQYF. Written as DNA, the CDR3 is TGCGCCAGCAGCTTTGCGGGGGCCTACGAGCAGTACTTC.

V gene TRBV19 combines with J gene TRBJ2-6, with no clear D. V lost 3 bases and J lost 1, with 13 bases in between. Germline CDR1 is LNHDA and CDR2 is SQIVND (reference sequence). This CDR3 has 17 amino acids. The CDR3 DNA is TGTGCCAGTAGTATCCTCGGTCTGGATTCTGGGGCCAACGTCCTGACTTTC. Translated: CASSILGLDSGANVLTF.

This sequence joins TRBV7-2 and TRBJ2-5; D gene ambiguous. The ends were cut back, 8 bases at V and 5 bases at J, with 15 bases in the middle. Per germline, CDR1 SGHTA and CDR2 FQGNSA. This CDR3 is built from 13 residues. The CDR3 here is CASALSSQETQYF. The CDR3 DNA is TGTGCCAGCGCCCTATCCTCTCAGGAGACCCAGTACTTC.

This rearrangement joins TRBV2 to TRBJ2-4; no reliable D call. This CDR3 is built from 16 residues. Trimming cost V 2 bases and J 0 bases, with 11 bases left between them. Germline V CDR1 and CDR2: SNHLY, FYNNEI. This CDR3 is CASSERVTLAKNIQYF. The CDR3 DNA reads TGTGCCAGCAGTGAAAGGGTGACCCTAGCCAAAAACATTCAGTACTTC. Filled out from reference TRBV2 and TRBJ2-4, the complete variable domain reads EPEVTQTPSHQVTQMGQEVILRCVPISNHLYFYWYRQILGQKVEFLVSFYNNEISEKSEIFDDQFSVERPDGSNFTLKIRSTKLEDSAMYFCASSERVTLAKNIQYFGAGTRLSVL.

The rearrangement links TRBV2 to TRBJ1-5; a weak D match, TRBD1 (6 bases). Germline lookup yields CDR1 SNHLY and CDR2 FYNNEI. Trimming shortened V by 6 bases and J by 5 bases, and 14 bases separated the two germline ends. This CDR3 has 14 residues. The chain's CDR3 is CASRAGTHDQPQHF. The CDR3 DNA is TGTGCCAGCAGGGCCGGGACACACGATCAGCCCCAGCATTTT.

The chain has TRBV18 and TRBJ2-6; no firm D call. V lost 3 bases and J lost 0, with 12 bases in between. CDR3 length: 17 residues. CDR1 is KGHSH and CDR2 is LQKENI in the germline V gene. CDR3 DNA: TGTGCCAGCTCACCGAGGCTGGTCTACTCTGGGGCCAACGTCCTGACTTTC. Translation: CASSPRLVYSGANVLTF.

The chain couples TRBV7-9 to TRBJ2-5; 13 nucleotides match TRBD2. The DNA end lines up better with TRBJ2-7; the J call may be wrong. Germline values: CDR1 SEHNR, CDR2 FQNEAQ (reference sequence). The CDR3 extends over 16 amino acids. CDR3 coding DNA: TGTGCCAGCAGCAACTATGGGACTAGCGGGAACTACGAGCAGTACTTC. Encoded protein: CASSNYGTSGNYEQYF.

The chain has TRBV6-1 and TRBJ2-1, with D perhaps TRBD2 (6 bases). The V gene lost 6 bases and the J gene lost 3 bases, with 15 bases spanning the gap. Germline V gene lookup returns CDR1 MNHNS and CDR2 SASEGT. CDR3 length equals 15 residues. The CDR3 coding sequence is TGTGCCAGCAGACCCCCCGGACTACGCTACAATGAGCAGTTCTTC. This gives the protein CASRPPGLRYNEQFF.

This clone was observed once. This chain joins TRBV18 and TRBJ2-7; TRBD2 matches 12 bases. J was trimmed by 5 bases and V by 4 bases; bases with no gene match: 9. CDR3 length equals 16 residues. Germline CDR1 reads KGHSH; CDR2 reads LQKENI. CDR3 bases: TGTGCCAGCTCACGCGCACTAGCGGGAGGCGGAAACGAGCAGTACTTC. Amino acids: CASSRALAGGGNEQYF.

The rearrangement links TRBV7-3 to TRBJ2-2, with D unclear. The CDR3 loop spans 16 amino acids. Germline CDR1 and CDR2: SGHTA and FQGTGA. With 1 base removed from V and 0 bases from J, the gap between germline ends came to 9 bases. This CDR3 reads CASSLRVAPNTGELFF. The DNA for the CDR3 is TGTGCCAGCAGCTTAAGGGTTGCGCCGAACACCGGGGAGCTGTTTTTT.

V and J are TRBV6-6 and TRBJ2-7; TRBD2 is a possible D gene (6 bases). Trimming took off 0 bases at V and 3 bases at J, with 12 bases between the two ends. This CDR3 is 15 amino acids long. CDR1 and CDR2 from the germline V gene are MNHNY and SVGAGI (reference sequence). CDR3 sequence reads: CASSYSAGRNYEQYF. The CDR3 DNA is TGTGCCAGCAGTTACTCGGCGGGGAGAAACTACGAGCAGTACTTC.

The chain employs TRBV4-3 and TRBJ1-3, with D uncertain. This CDR3 is built from 16 residues. V was cut by 1 base and J by 2 bases, with 12 bases left in between. CDR1 is LGHNA and CDR2 is YSLEER in the germline V gene. CDR3 sequence reads: CASSQGLSPPGNTIYF. CDR3 nucleotides: TGCGCCAGCAGCCAAGGCCTATCCCCGCCTGGAAACACCATATATTTT.